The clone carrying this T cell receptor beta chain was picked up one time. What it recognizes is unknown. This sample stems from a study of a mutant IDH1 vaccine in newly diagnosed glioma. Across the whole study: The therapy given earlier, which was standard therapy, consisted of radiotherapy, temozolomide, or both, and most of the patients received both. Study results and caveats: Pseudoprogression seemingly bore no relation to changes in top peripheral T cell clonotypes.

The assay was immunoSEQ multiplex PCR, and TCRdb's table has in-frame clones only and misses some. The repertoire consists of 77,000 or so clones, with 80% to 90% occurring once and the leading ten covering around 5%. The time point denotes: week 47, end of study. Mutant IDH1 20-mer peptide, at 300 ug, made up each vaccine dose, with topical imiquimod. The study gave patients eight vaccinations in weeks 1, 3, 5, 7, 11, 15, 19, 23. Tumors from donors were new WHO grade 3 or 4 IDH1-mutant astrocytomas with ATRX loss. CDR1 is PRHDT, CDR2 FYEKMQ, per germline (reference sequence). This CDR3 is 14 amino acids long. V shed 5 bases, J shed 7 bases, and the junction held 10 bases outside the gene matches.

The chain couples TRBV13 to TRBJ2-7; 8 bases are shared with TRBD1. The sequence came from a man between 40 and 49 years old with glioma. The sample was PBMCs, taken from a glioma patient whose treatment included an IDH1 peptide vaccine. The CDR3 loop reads CASSTGTGPREQYF. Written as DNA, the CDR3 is TGTGCCAGCAGCACCGGGACAGGCCCCCGGGAGCAGTACTTC.